Below, 27 T cell receptor beta chains from the same sample are listed, as sequenced in a study of blood T cell repertoires in COVID-19. The table came from immunoSEQ multiplex PCR; TCRdb's copy has only in-frame clones and leaves some out. The table shows about 170,000 clones, with over 75% occurring only once. The sample comprised peripheral blood. These receptors were taken from a man aged 55-75 years who had recovered from COVID-19.

The chain is built from TRBV7-3 and TRBJ2-1, with D possibly TRBD1 on 5 matching bases. Germline CDR1 is SGHTA and CDR2 is FQGTGA. V dropped 2 bases and J dropped 5 bases, with 10 bases sitting between them. The CDR3 is made up of 14 amino acids. The CDR3 sequence is CASSLQGSNNEQFF. DNA for the CDR3: TGTGCCAGCAGCTTACAGGGCAGTAACAATGAGCAGTTCTTC.

V is TRBV9 and J is TRBJ1-1; the match to TRBD1 covers 7 bases. Germline V lookup: CDR1 SGDLS, CDR2 YYNGEE. The CDR3 runs to 16 residues. After removal of 2 bases from V and 1 base from J, the junction contained 8 bases not matched to a gene. CDR3 nucleotide sequence: TGTGCCAGCAGCGTGGCAGGGGGAGGCCCGAACACTGAAGCTTTCTTT. Translation gives CASSVAGGGPNTEAFF.

The genes are TRBV19 and TRBJ1-3; 8 bases are shared with TRBD1. V was clipped by 9 bases and J by 4 bases; unmatched bases: 5. Germline CDR1 reads LNHDA; CDR2 reads SQIVND (reference sequence). The CDR3 has 13 residues. The CDR3, as DNA: TGTGCCAGCTGGGACAGGAACGGAAACACCATATATTTT. This encodes CASWDRNGNTIYF. Filled out from reference TRBV19 and TRBJ1-3, the complete variable domain reads DGGITQSPKYLFRKEGQNVTLSCEQNLNHDAMYWYRQDPGQGLRLIYYSQIVNDFQKGDIAEGYSVSREKKESFPLTVTSAQKNPTAFYLCASWDRNGNTIYFGEGSWLTVV.

The rearrangement links TRBV21-1 to TRBJ1-3; TRBD1, as called in the table, went unchecked against the DNA. TRBV21-1 is reported as a pseudogene. This CDR3 has 16 residues. The CDR3 loop is CASSRSRQQGGNTIYF. Here the CDR3 DNA reads TGTGCCAGCAGCCGTTCAAGACAACAGGGAGGAAACACCATATATTTT.

The chain is built from TRBV6-5 and TRBJ2-1, with D tentatively TRBD2 (7 bases). Trimming removed 4 bases at V and 7 bases at J, with 20 bases between. CDR3 length: 16 amino acids. Germline V CDR1 and CDR2: MNHEY, SVGAGI. The CDR3: CASSSPRGRRLNEQFF. The CDR3 DNA reads TGTGCCAGCAGTTCCCCGCGGGGGCGGAGGTTGAATGAGCAGTTCTTC.

The chain recombines TRBV7-2 with TRBJ2-1; D might be TRBD2 (6 bases). CDR3 length: 15 residues. CDR1 is SGHTA, CDR2 FQGNSA, per germline. Trimming removed 5 bases from V and 2 bases from J, with 13 bases in between. Here the CDR3 DNA reads TGTGCCAGCAGCCAATCGACTAGTACCTACAATGAGCAGTTCTTC. Translation gives CASSQSTSTYNEQFF. Using reference TRBV7-2 and TRBJ2-1 for the parts outside the CDR3, the full variable domain is GAGVSQSPSNKVTEKGKDVELRCDPISGHTALYWYRQSLGQGLEFLIYFQGNSAPDKSGLPSDRFSAERTGGSVSTLTIQRTQQEDSAVYLCASSQSTSTYNEQFFGPGTRLTVL.

In the case of this clone: At one of its ends the junction is not consistent with the germline gene, which may arise from a read error. This chain links TRBV7-9 with TRBJ1-2; possibly TRBD1 for D (5 bases). Germline V gene lookup returns CDR1 SEHNR and CDR2 FQNEAQ (reference sequence). CDR3 length: 15 residues. CDR3 sequence (DNA): TGTGCCAGCAGCATAGCGGGGGGAGGAACTTATGGCTACACCTTC. It codes for CASSIAGGGTYGYTF.

J is TRBJ2-1 and V is TRBV21-1; TRBD2 is the table's D call and was not checked against the DNA. TRBV21-1 counts as a pseudogene. The CDR3 extends over 17 amino acids. CDR3 protein: CASSTRPLPSSYNEQFF. The CDR3 coding sequence is TGTGCCAGCAGCACGAGGCCGCTACCGAGCTCCTACAATGAGCAGTTCTTC.

This rearrangement joins TRBV5-6 to TRBJ1-2, with D possibly being TRBD1 (5 bases). The CDR3 loop spans 13 amino acids. CDR1 and CDR2 from the germline V gene are SGHDT and YYEEEE. Trimming stripped 3 bases from V and 8 bases from J, with 14 bases between. CDR3 sequence reads: CASSSDTRRGYTF. The CDR3 DNA is TGTGCCAGCAGCTCGGACACGCGTCGAGGCTACACCTTC.

The chain joins TRBV19 to TRBJ1-2, with 8 bases that match TRBD1. This CDR3 is 14 amino acids long. With V trimmed by 3 bases and J by 7 bases, 7 bases remained unmatched. The V gene's germline CDR1 is LNHDA and CDR2 SQIVND (reference sequence). The chain's CDR3 is CASSIPGQDLGYTF. CDR3 DNA: TGTGCCAGTAGTATCCCGGGACAGGATCTTGGCTACACCTTC.

The rearrangement links TRBV7-8 to TRBJ1-2; maybe TRBD1 (5 bases). Germline values: CDR1 SGHVS, CDR2 FQNEAQ. Trimming took 4 bases from V and 5 from J, leaving 8 bases between them. This CDR3 has 12 amino acids. The DNA for the CDR3 is TGTGCCAGCAGCTCGCAGGGATATGGCTACACCTTC. Residues: CASSSQGYGYTF.

CDR3 bases: TGTGCCAGCAGTTACTTCGGGGACTCCTACAATGAGCAGTTCTTC. This codes for CASSYFGDSYNEQFF. The V gene is TRBV6-2 or TRBV6-3, the J gene TRBJ2-1, with D perhaps matching TRBD2 (5 bases). The CDR3 sequence is 15 residues long. Germline V gene sequence: CDR1 MNHEY, CDR2 SVGEGT. V gave up 1 base and J gave up 0 bases, with 7 bases separating them.

CDR3 coding DNA: TGTGCCAGCAGCTCAACCGAGGTGGCCGGAGGAAGTGAGCAGTTCTTC. It is translated as CASSSTEVAGGSEQFF. V gene TRBV7-2 combines with J gene TRBJ2-1; maybe TRBD2 (5 bases). In germline, CDR1 is SGHTA, CDR2 FQGNSA. The V end lost 4 bases, the J end lost 9 bases, and 22 bases lay between the germline ends. The CDR3 is 16 amino acids.

This clone appeared a single time. V is TRBV11-3 and J is TRBJ2-7; 8 bases are shared with TRBD1. There are 13 residues in the CDR3. V lost 5 bases and J lost 6; bases outside the gene matches: 6. Germline assignment: CDR1 SGHNT and CDR2 YENEEA. As DNA, the CDR3 is TGTGCCAGCAGCATACGGACAGGGAGCGAGCAGTACTTC. Translated, it gives CASSIRTGSEQYF.

The rearrangement uses TRBV5-4 and TRBJ2-5, with 13 bases matching TRBD2. Germline lookup yields CDR1 SGHNT and CDR2 YYREEE (reference sequence). The CDR3 covers 17 residues. J was trimmed by 0 bases and V by 5 bases; bases with no gene match: 7. The CDR3 nucleotides are TGTGCCAGCAGATCTGGACTAGCGGGGGAGTACCAAGAGACCCAGTACTTC. Protein sequence: CASRSGLAGEYQETQYF.

The chain joins TRBV6-6 to TRBJ2-1; 7 bases line up with TRBD2. Germline V gene sequence: CDR1 MNHNY, CDR2 SVGAGI (reference sequence). The CDR3 extends over 16 amino acids. V dropped 7 bases and J dropped 1; count of bases not matched to a gene: 10. The CDR3 region is CASKQSGGGSYNEQFF. The CDR3 DNA follows: TGTGCCAGCAAACAGTCTGGCGGGGGATCCTACAATGAGCAGTTCTTC.

The genes are TRBV3-1 (or the pseudogene TRBV3-2) and TRBJ1-1, with D perhaps matching TRBD1 (5 bases). This CDR3 is 12 amino acids long. Trimming took off 5 bases at V and 9 bases at J, with 13 bases between the two ends. Germline CDR1 and CDR2: LGHDT and YNNKEL (reference sequence). Here the CDR3 DNA reads TGTGCCAGCAGCGCAAAGGGGATAAAAGCTTTCTTT. Translating gives CASSAKGIKAFF.

This chain links TRBV7-6 with TRBJ2-3; 14 nucleotides align to TRBD2. V lost 2 bases and J lost 5; bases outside the gene matches: 12. Germline V gene sequence: CDR1 SGHVS, CDR2 FNYEAQ. The CDR3 totals 19 residues. The CDR3 DNA is TGTGCCAGCAGCTTAAGGGTACCGGGACTAGCGGGGGTTATAGATACGCAGTATTTT. Translated, it gives CASSLRVPGLAGVIDTQYF. The complete variable domain, with remaining parts taken from reference TRBV7-6 and TRBJ2-3, reads GAGVSQSPRYKVTKRGQDVALRCDPISGHVSLYWYRQALGQGPEFLTYFNYEAQQDKSGLPNDRFSAERPEGSISTLTIQRTEQRDSAMYRCASSLRVPGLAGVIDTQYFGPGTRLTVL.

The chain uses TRBV19 and TRBJ1-5; TRBD1 agrees at 9 bases. V dropped 4 bases and J dropped 14; count of bases not matched to a gene: 12. The CDR3 consists of 14 residues. The germline gives CDR1 LNHDA, CDR2 SQIVND (reference sequence). The CDR3 loop is CASSSPGTGSKEHF. Here the CDR3 DNA reads TGTGCCAGTAGTAGTCCCGGGACAGGGAGCAAGGAGCATTTT.

This chain links TRBV7-8 with TRBJ1-5; D gene uncertain. There are 14 residues in the CDR3. Germline CDR1 and CDR2: SGHVS and FQNEAQ. Trimming took 2 bases from V and 0 from J, leaving 5 bases between them. The CDR3 sequence: CASSLRVSNQPQHF. CDR3 bases: TGTGCCAGCAGCTTACGAGTTAGCAATCAGCCCCAGCATTTT. The whole variable domain, filled in from reference TRBV7-8 and TRBJ1-5, reads GAGVSQSPRYKVAKRGQDVALRCDPISGHVSLFWYQQALGQGPEFLTYFQNEAQLDKSGLPSDRFFAERPEGSVSTLKIQRTQQEDSAVYLCASSLRVSNQPQHFGDGTRLSIL.

This chain joins TRBV3-1 (or the pseudogene TRBV3-2) and TRBJ1-1; D remains unclear. The germline V and J ends were trimmed by 4 bases and 4 bases, with 10 bases remaining between them. Germline assignment: CDR1 LGHDT and CDR2 YNNKEL (reference sequence). CDR3 length equals 13 residues. The CDR3: CASSLIGGTEAFF. CDR3 DNA sequence: TGTGCCAGCAGCCTGATCGGTGGCACTGAAGCTTTCTTT.

The rearrangement joins TRBV6-6 to TRBJ2-1; 15 bases map to TRBD2. Germline-derived CDR1 and CDR2 are MNHNY and SVGAGI (reference sequence). There are 17 residues in the CDR3. The J segment lost 9 bases and the V segment lost 5 bases, leaving 11 bases of the junction unmatched. This CDR3 is CASSPPPRTSGGGEQFF. The CDR3 DNA reads as TGTGCCAGCAGTCCACCGCCTCGGACTAGCGGGGGGGGTGAGCAGTTCTTC.

This chain joins TRBV30 and TRBJ1-2, with 8 bases matching TRBD1. Germline V gene data show CDR1 as GTSNPN and CDR2 as SVGIG (reference sequence). The trim removed 8 bases at V and 5 bases at J, leaving 10 bases unmatched. The CDR3 extends over 13 amino acids. The DNA of the CDR3 is TGTGCCCAAAACCGGGACAGGCCTTATGGCTACACCTTC. Translation gives CAQNRDRPYGYTF.

The V call is TRBV19, the J call TRBJ1-2; tentative D call: TRBD1 (5 bases). The CDR3 is 13 residues long. Trimming took 3 bases from V and 7 from J, leaving 12 bases between them. The V gene's germline CDR1 is LNHDA and CDR2 SQIVND (reference sequence). The CDR3 reads CASSMEGFGGYTF. CDR3 nucleotide sequence: TGTGCCAGTAGTATGGAGGGGTTCGGTGGCTACACCTTC. The complete variable domain, with remaining parts taken from reference TRBV19 and TRBJ1-2, reads DGGITQSPKYLFRKEGQNVTLSCEQNLNHDAMYWYRQDPGQGLRLIYYSQIVNDFQKGDIAEGYSVSREKKESFPLTVTSAQKNPTAFYLCASSMEGFGGYTFGSGTRLTVV.

The J gene is TRBJ2-3, the V gene TRBV20-1; TRBD2 matches 8 bases. Germline V gene data show CDR1 as DFQATT and CDR2 as SNEGSKA (reference sequence). The CDR3 has 10 residues. This CDR3 reads CGRGGDTQYF. The CDR3 DNA sequence: TGCGGCCGGGGGGGAGATACGCAGTATTTT.

The CDR3 reads CASQGGRQGGNTEAFF. DNA for the CDR3: TGTGCCAGCCAAGGGGGGAGACAGGGCGGGAACACTGAAGCTTTCTTT. V and J are TRBV19 and TRBJ1-1, with 7 bases fitting TRBD1. This CDR3 is 16 amino acids long. Germline CDR1 LNHDA, CDR2 SQIVND (reference sequence). The junction had 14 bases not matched to a gene; V was cut back by 9 bases and J by 1 base.

The count of this clone is one. The chain uses TRBV7-2 and TRBJ2-3; TRBD2 aligns across 13 bases. J was trimmed by 3 bases and V by 4 bases; bases with no gene match: 4. This CDR3 contains 16 residues. Germline V gene sequence: CDR1 SGHTA, CDR2 FQGNSA. The CDR3 loop is CASSWATSGGTDTQYF. In DNA form, the CDR3 reads TGTGCCAGCAGCTGGGCGACTAGCGGGGGGACAGATACGCAGTATTTT.